The present T cell receptor beta chain was sequenced within a study of T-cell reconstitution after alpha-beta-depleted transplantation in children. V lost 5 bases and J 6 bases, leaving 22 bases between the germline ends. The CDR3 is 16 residues long. The germline gives CDR1 MNHEY, CDR2 SMNVEV (reference sequence). Unique molecular identifiers were incorporated during preparation of the TCRbeta library. One entry per CDR3 protein, called by TCRdb with MiXCR from the PCR reads. The sample lists fewer than 550,000 distinct CDR3 sequences; approximately 10% were seen once. This clonotype was seen a few times.

The chain has TRBV27 and TRBJ1-1; D may be TRBD1 (6 bases). The clonotype originates from a human donor who donated a stem cell graft to a child with acute myeloid leukemia. The sample in question was PBMCs from the stem cell graft donor, obtained from the stem cell graft. CDR3 nucleotide sequence: TGTGCCAGCAGTCCTCGGGGGCTGAGCTATTATCCTGAAGCTTTCTTT. It translates to CASSPRGLSYYPEAFF.